This T cell receptor beta chain was identified in a study of cytomegalovirus exposure and HLA in healthy donors (dated by TCRdb to 2017 to 2019). Turning to the overall study: In an earlier analysis of approximately 500 of the donors, under 300 Gb of sequence data and 100 million or so unique TCR beta sequences from roughly 200 million T cells were reported. Across 300 to 500 genotyped donors of the cohort, an average of approximately 240,000 unique TCR beta nucleotide sequences per donor were sequenced, and approximately 17% of those sequences were non-productive. Besides the first cohort of about 730 subjects, a separate validation cohort made up of roughly 130 different subjects was used. Using immunosequencing, the study profiled T cell repertoires from around 670 subjects and related those repertoires to cytomegalovirus serostatus. Rather than using new phenotypic data, the later analysis identified candidate immune exposures from TCR beta sequences and from how often those sequences occurred across donors. Alongside the repertoire data, information on donor age, sex, ethnicity and CMV serostatus was compiled. To study patterns of TCR occurrence, a later analysis re-analyzed previously published TCR beta repertoires from around 700 donors and added high-resolution HLA genotyping. Every repertoire in the discovery cohort had been generated on one and the same sequencing platform. Among the roughly 400 genotyped donors, around 79% belonged to the genetic ancestry cluster associated with self-reported Caucasian donors. Typing coverage varied by locus: about 620-630 donors for A, B, C, DRB1 and DQB1; roughly 560 for DQA1; over 600 for DPA1; more than 450 for DPB1. Four to six DR-DQ haplotypes were handled as single units for association and clustering because linkage in the cohort was strong. To predict cytomegalovirus infection status, the study brought together high-throughput TCR immunosequencing, statistical association of individual TCRs with disease status, and machine learning. The study aimed to test whether cataloging public T cell receptors could reveal signatures of past pathogen exposure. In an earlier analysis of roughly 540 of the donors, high-throughput TCR beta sequencing was used to judge whether each TCR beta V gene segment behaved as functional or pseudogenic. In a later genetic analysis, genome-wide SNP genotypes for about 55% of the roughly 670 donors were used, and that subset was treated as a discovery cohort. Class I and class II HLA loci were covered by the typing at four-digit resolution. Roughly 300 gigabases of sequencing data and 70 million to 100 million unique TCR sequences made up an early release that covered fewer than 650 HLA-typed donors. The full study reports these points: The presence/absence analyses assumed that sequencing depth was roughly uniform across donors, and that assumption may not be true. In a later analysis, about 16,000 TCR beta sequences were associated with specific HLA alleles at a false discovery rate of 0.05. In a later analysis, the rate of TCR association differed among HLA loci, with DRB1 alleles having the most associated TCRs and HLA-C alleles having the fewest. The authors suggested that the approach could potentially be generalized to other disease states and immunological phenotypes. While some public TCRs were present in many individuals, most TCR sequences turned up only very rarely across donors. A later genetic analysis associated a missense DCLRE1C variant with V-gene and J-gene trimming of TCR beta chains, and an independent cohort replicated the association. In a later genetic analysis, fewer N-insertions in productive TCRs were reported among donors in an Asian-associated ancestry cluster than the approximately 710-donor mean. For the cohort, immune exposure information was limited to CMV serostatus. Compared with equally common non-associated chains, HLA-associated TCR beta chains in a later analysis were more clonally expanded and had lower generation probabilities. Strong co-occurrence of HLA alleles, especially DR and DQ, made assigning TCR associations to individual alleles difficult. The classifier was reported to diagnose cytomegalovirus status with high specificity and sensitivity in both the original and validation cohorts. In a later analysis, several top co-occurrence clusters were reported to appear linked to parvovirus B19, influenza, CMV and Epstein-Barr virus. Because counts were too low, seventeen rarely observed V segments, including chromosome 9 orphons, were left out of the earlier analysis of 587 of the donors. HLA typing was unavailable for some donors at each locus, so association tests used only the typed subset. This cohort had only TCR beta chains sequenced, and the lack of alpha or paired-chain data limited which features could be detected. A cluster of highly shared sequence variants was judged likely to represent a technical artifact of the sequencing pipeline. Most CMV-associated TCR beta chains appeared to be HLA-restricted in a later analysis, and the HLA associations seemed to be driven largely by CMV exposure. In vitro tests confirmed that a few of the cytomegalovirus-associated TCR beta chains recognize cytomegalovirus antigens. A further reported finding was that TCR beta sequences accurately predicted the HLA-A and HLA-B alleles for most subjects in the first cohort. A total of 150 to 200 TCR beta chains were listed by the study as associated with cytomegalovirus. An earlier analysis of roughly 570 of the donors showed that most TCR beta V segments appeared in productive rearrangements either about 87% or about 30% of the time, which broadly matched IMGT annotations. Linkage disequilibrium might explain the correlated functional status among segregating V segments, but an unknown experimental factor could not be ruled out. Because the 87-base-pair reads could not distinguish some IMGT-functional V segments, including TRBV6-2 and TRBV6-3, those segments were excluded.

The library was generated by the immunoSEQ multiplex PCR assay. The multiplex PCR relied on a mix of 60 forward primers for TCR Vbeta segments and 13 reverse primers for TCR Jbeta segments. The CDR3 region of rearranged TCR beta genes was amplified from genomic DNA by a multiplex PCR assay. On the Illumina HiSeq System, the amplified TCR beta libraries were sequenced as 87-base-pair reads. As for the original processing: A later analysis counted about 80 million unique TCR beta chains across the 700 or so repertoires, and roughly 11 million of these chains were shared by at least two donors. Raw reads were error-corrected and collapsed into unique sequences with a nearest-neighbor algorithm that merged closely related sequences to remove PCR and sequencing errors. To assign V, D and J gene segments, CDR3 sequences were aligned to IMGT reference sequences. For a sequence to be retained, at least a six-nucleotide match to both a V gene segment and a J gene segment was required. Rearrangements were called productive when the CDR3 lacked stop codons and stayed in frame with V and J; all others were non-productive. Following IMGT convention, CDR3 was defined as the stretch from the second conserved V-encoded cysteine to the conserved J-encoded phenylalanine. The earlier analysis of more than 450 of the donors excluded sequences that lacked an unambiguous match to a single V gene segment. In an earlier analysis of 450 to 750 of the donors, a V segment was called functional when productive rearrangements were above 56.7%, and segregating when the standard deviation between donors exceeded 5%. To diagnose cytomegalovirus status from the catalog of TCR beta chain sequences, a statistical classification framework was built. V and J gene assignment, in a later analysis, came from comparing TCR nucleotide sequences with IMGT/GENE-DB human TR gene sequences. In a later analysis, CDR3 sequences and most-parsimonious VDJ recombination scenarios were assigned using the TCRdist pipeline. In a later analysis, each TCR beta chain was defined by its CDR3 amino acid sequence together with its V-gene family, and reads without a unique V-gene family were excluded. As a way to deal with suspected cross-contamination and a sequencing artifact, a later analysis dropped more than 500 nucleotide sequences that were highly shared and had low generation probability. A later analysis calculated a clonal expansion index for each public chain from normalized within-repertoire ranks of inferred template counts. In a later analysis, generation probabilities were computed using a VDJ recombination model fitted to out-of-frame rearrangements, and the results were checked against IGoR. In a later analysis, hypergeometric tests were used to score TCR-TCR, TCR-HLA and TCR-CMV co-occurrence, with a repertoire-size bias correction applied to TCR pairs. A later analysis estimated false discovery rates by permuting HLA or CMV assignments 20 times. In a later analysis, co-occurring TCRs were grouped using DBSCAN, and TCRdist sequence similarity was added for clustering within HLA-allele-positive subsets. Co-occurrence clustering excluded repertoires with fewer than 30,000 or more than 120,000 public chains, plus five with anomalous nucleotide sharing. Not all clones reach the TCRdb copy of this immuneACCESS table, which keeps in-frame sequences only. Checked studies attribute under half of the gap to unresolved V genes and leave the rest unexplained. The V and J calls and clone size were taken over from that table, and D and trimming were inferred from the DNA. The sample table lists 100,000 or so clones, around 85% of them with a count of one. The top ten clonotypes cover around 6.9% of the sample.

Including cysteine and phenylalanine, the CDR3 has 13 amino acids. Just the 39-base CDR3 DNA is kept, in frame starting at base 1. Trimming removed 5 bases from V and 5 bases from J, leaving 12 bases between the germline ends. According to the germline V gene (reference sequence), CDR1 reads MNHEY and CDR2 reads SMNVEV. On this clone: It has no known antigen specificity. Base qualities are not at hand, and no much larger clone is one base apart.

The cohort consisted of more than 650 healthy bone marrow donors. At the time of sampling, all cohort members were nominally healthy, though unrecorded immune exposures were likely present. The donor was CMV seropositive and belonged to the group of a few hundred seropositive cohort members. Each donor provided a peripheral blood sample, and peripheral blood mononuclear cells were used for TCR beta sequencing. Genomic DNA was extracted from the blood cell samples with the Qiagen DNeasy Blood Extraction Kit. The TCR sequence derives from a man aged 25-40 years in good health and CMV-seropositive. Here the chain combines TRBV27 and TRBJ2-5, and perhaps TRBD2 as D gene, on 5 matching bases. Input material: PBMCs. The CDR3 sequence is CASSRSGVETQYF. The DNA sequence is given as TGTGCCAGCAGTCGCAGCGGTGTGGAGACCCAGTACTTC.